The text below deals with one T cell receptor (beta chain). Its recognized antigen is unknown. Base qualities were left out, and no much larger clone turns up one base away. The data were obtained in a study of a mutant IDH1 vaccine in newly diagnosed glioma (dated by TCRdb to 2020 to 2022). About the full investigation: Eight vaccinations were administered to patients in weeks 1, 3, 5, 7, 11, 15, 19 and 23, corresponding to visits V03 through V10. In the chemotherapy-containing groups, vaccination started alongside temozolomide cycles, whereas in patients who had radiotherapy alone it started 4-6 weeks after radiotherapy. The roughly 33 treated patients were approximately 62% male and 37.5% female, with a mean age of around 40 years. Before enrollment, patients had received standard therapy of radiotherapy alone, temozolomide alone, or radiochemotherapy with temozolomide; most received the combination. Peripheral blood samples were drawn at six visits, namely V03 (baseline), V05, V07, V10, V12 and V13. For exploratory analyses, fewer than 30 treated patients had longitudinal TCRB deep sequencing done wherever samples were available.

The sample's time point label is to be understood as: week 23, last vaccination. Every vaccine dose consisted of 300 ug of a 20-mer mutant IDH1 peptide in Montanide, administered subcutaneously together with topical imiquimod. The donors had newly diagnosed IDH1-mutant astrocytomas of WHO grade 3 or 4 that showed loss of nuclear ATRX. The samples were drawn from NOA16, a multicentre, single-arm, open-label phase I trial in Germany that tested a mutant IDH1 peptide vaccine in humans for the first time. Genomic DNA for TCRB sequencing was isolated from EDTA blood with the DNeasy Blood and Tissue Kit. Here is what the overall study found, with its caveats: Changes in the top peripheral T cell clonotypes picked up by TCRB sequencing did not appear to be linked to pseudoprogression. Immune responses induced by the vaccine were seen in about 93% of patients across multiple MHC alleles. It was noted by the authors that analyses of patient blood samples could not be reproduced owing to sample limitations. Selection of PBMC samples for TCRB deep sequencing was based on availability.

Libraries came from the immunoSEQ multiplex PCR assay. Rearranged TCR beta chain sequences were amplified with the hsTCRB Kit following the manufacturer's protocol. Sequencing of TCRB libraries was carried out on an Illumina MiSeq. Per the original workflow: The proprietary platform of the kit vendor was used for demultiplexing, trimming and gene mapping. The table was pulled from immuneACCESS by TCRdb, which kept in-frame rearrangements only. Such tables lose some clones; where checked, under half of the loss comes from unresolved V genes, and the rest has no known cause. The V and J calls and clone size come from that table; D and trimming were worked out from the DNA. The sample profile shows around 34,000 clones; roughly 81% of them were found once. The top ten hold about 5.5% of the sample. Sequencing was performed on PBMCs, taken from a glioma patient whose treatment included an IDH1 peptide vaccine. The TCR was taken from a man aged 35 to 55 with glioma.

CDR3 reads: CASSGGGNSPLHF. The sequenced DNA is TGTGCCAGTAGTGGGGGAGGTAATTCACCCCTCCACTTT. This sequence uses TRBV19 and TRBJ1-6; a tentative D call is TRBD1 (5 bases match). The CDR3, from cysteine to phenylalanine, totals 13 residues. Just CDR3 DNA is preserved here, 39 bases in frame from base 1. The germline V gene (reference sequence) provides CDR1 LNHDA and CDR2 SQIVND. V and J are truncated by 5 bases and 6 bases respectively, leaving an intervening sequence of 8 bases.